Listed below are T cell receptor beta chains from one sample, sequenced in a study of T cells expressing NK-cell markers. TCRdb re-analyzed the 5' RACE reads; it lists each CDR3 protein once, without DNA. This sample's table reports over 150,000 distinct CDR3 sequences. Material for sequencing was blood T cells: a sorted CD56 or NKG2C T cell subset, CD4+ or CD8+ T cells, or bulk PBMC T cells (not recorded which). The receptors shown here come from a man between 18 and 69 years old in good health. The CDR3 runs from the conserved cysteine through the conserved F or W. Fields, in order: V gene, CDR3 length, J gene, CDR3 protein.

v_gene: TRBV4-2; len: 17; j_gene: TRBJ2-7; CDR3aa: CASSQEGGGRGADEQYF
v_gene: TRBV12-5; len: 15; j_gene: TRBJ2-3; CDR3aa: CASGHREEGTDTQYF
v_gene: TRBV9; len: 15; j_gene: TRBJ2-3; CDR3aa: CASSVTAEQWDTQYF
v_gene: TRBV29-1; len: 15; j_gene: TRBJ2-3; CDR3aa: CSVEWLAGPTDTQYF
v_gene: TRBV29-1; len: 13; j_gene: TRBJ2-4; CDR3aa: CSVPGQQGGIQYF
v_gene: TRBV3-1; len: 15; j_gene: TRBJ2-7; CDR3aa: CASSHTPGQGNEQYF
v_gene: TRBV25-1; len: 17; j_gene: TRBJ2-1; CDR3aa: CASSEYEGLAGVGEQFF
v_gene: TRBV2; len: 17; j_gene: TRBJ2-7; CDR3aa: CASSGGSGDSSAYEQYF
v_gene: TRBV28; len: 16; j_gene: TRBJ1-5; CDR3aa: CASSPGRYLADQPQHF
v_gene: TRBV7-9; len: 17; j_gene: TRBJ1-1; CDR3aa: CASSPPDRGLGATEAFF
v_gene: TRBV20-1; len: 11; j_gene: TRBJ1-1; CDR3aa: CSVTGEGDAFF
v_gene: TRBV4-1; len: 18; j_gene: TRBJ2-5; CDR3aa: CASSQLGLAGGPQETQYF
v_gene: TRBV13; len: 14; j_gene: TRBJ2-1; CDR3aa: CASSIDLSYNEQFF
v_gene: TRBV20-1; len: 15; j_gene: TRBJ1-3; CDR3aa: CSARPLLLSGNTIYF
v_gene: TRBV15; len: 16; j_gene: TRBJ2-7; CDR3aa: CATSRGGTRQNSEQYF
v_gene: TRBV9; len: 19; j_gene: TRBJ2-3; CDR3aa: CASSVVAGEKRPSTDTQYF
v_gene: TRBV7-9; len: 15; j_gene: TRBJ2-1; CDR3aa: CASSSVRSSYNEQFF
v_gene: TRBV12-3/TRBV12-4; len: 14; j_gene: TRBJ2-7; CDR3aa: CASSQIGQYYEQYF
v_gene: TRBV25-1; len: 12; j_gene: TRBJ1-6; CDR3aa: CASSGSNSPLHF
v_gene: TRBV5-4; len: 15; j_gene: TRBJ1-1; CDR3aa: CASSLAVRGFTEAFF
v_gene: TRBV7-2; len: 17; j_gene: TRBJ2-3; CDR3aa: CASSLAYRDLDTDTQYF
v_gene: TRBV20-1; len: 13; j_gene: TRBJ1-2; CDR3aa: CSARDPGPLGYTF
v_gene: TRBV14; len: 15; j_gene: TRBJ2-1; CDR3aa: CASSIAGGPIVEQFF
v_gene: TRBV6-5; len: 16; j_gene: TRBJ2-2; CDR3aa: CASSVLRGLGTGELFF
v_gene: TRBV10-2; len: 15; j_gene: TRBJ2-3; CDR3aa: CASSELAGRTDTQYF
v_gene: TRBV6-1; len: 16; j_gene: TRBJ2-7; CDR3aa: CASRTTGLAGIYEQYF
v_gene: TRBV6-6; len: 13; j_gene: TRBJ1-1; CDR3aa: CASSYGDGNEAFF